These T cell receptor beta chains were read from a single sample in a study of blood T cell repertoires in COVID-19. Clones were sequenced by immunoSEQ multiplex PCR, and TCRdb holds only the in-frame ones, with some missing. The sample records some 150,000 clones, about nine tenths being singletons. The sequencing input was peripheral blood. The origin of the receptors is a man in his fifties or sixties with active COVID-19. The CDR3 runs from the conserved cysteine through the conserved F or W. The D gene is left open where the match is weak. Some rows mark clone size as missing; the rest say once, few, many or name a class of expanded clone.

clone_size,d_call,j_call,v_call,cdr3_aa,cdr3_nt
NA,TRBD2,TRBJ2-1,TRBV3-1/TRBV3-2,CASSHQGLAGTNNEQFF,TGTGCCAGCAGCCATCAAGGACTAGCCGGTACGAACAATGAGCAGTTCTTC
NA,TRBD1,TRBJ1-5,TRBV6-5,CASRGTGSYQPQHF,TGTGCCAGCAGAGGGACAGGGAGTTATCAGCCCCAGCATTTT
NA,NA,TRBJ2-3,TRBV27,CASRRLALTDTQYF,TGTGCCAGCAGGAGGCTAGCTTTAACAGATACGCAGTATTTT
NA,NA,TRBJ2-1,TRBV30,CAWSLYEQFF,TGTGCCTGGAGTCTCTATGAGCAGTTCTTC
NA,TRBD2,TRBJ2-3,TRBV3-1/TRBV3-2,CASSPLAGGIYTDTQYF,TGTGCCAGCAGCCCTCTAGCGGGGGGGATCTACACAGATACGCAGTATTTT
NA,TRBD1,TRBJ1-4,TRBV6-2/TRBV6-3,CASSRYGQAVGEKLFF,TGTGCCAGCAGTAGGTACGGACAGGCCGTTGGCGAAAAACTGTTTTTT
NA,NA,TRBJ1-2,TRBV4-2,CASSQYTRSTARPYYGYTF,TGTGCCAGCAGCCAATACACGAGATCGACAGCGAGACCTTACTATGGCTACACCTTC
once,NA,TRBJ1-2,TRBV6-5,CASSYSRGQRGYTF,TGTGCCAGCAGTTACTCGAGAGGGCAACGTGGCTACACCTTC
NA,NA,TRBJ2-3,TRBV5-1,CASSPAVVADTQYF,TGCGCCAGCAGCCCAGCGGTGGTAGCAGATACGCAGTATTTT
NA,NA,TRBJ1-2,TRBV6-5,CASLKGGSYGYTF,TGTGCCAGCCTCAAGGGGGGGAGCTATGGCTACACCTTC
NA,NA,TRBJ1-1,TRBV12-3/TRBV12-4,CASGPGGPEAFF,TGTGCCAGCGGTCCGGGGGGCCCTGAAGCTTTCTTT
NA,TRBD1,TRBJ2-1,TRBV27,CASSLSGGNEQFF,TGTGCCAGCAGTTTGTCAGGGGGCAATGAGCAGTTCTTC
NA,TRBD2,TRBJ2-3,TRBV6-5,CASSYGGGPTDTQYF,TGTGCCAGCAGTTACGGCGGGGGGCCCACAGATACGCAGTATTTT
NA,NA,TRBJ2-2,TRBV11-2,CASSSPLRGGLLTGELFF,TGTGCCAGCAGCTCCCCCCTTAGGGGGGGCCTTCTGACCGGGGAGCTGTTTTTT
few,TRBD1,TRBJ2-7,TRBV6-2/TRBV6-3,CASSPTRTGDKQYF,TGTGCCAGCAGTCCCACCCGGACAGGGGATAAGCAGTACTTC
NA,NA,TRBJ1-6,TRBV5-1,CASTSDSLFSWYNSPLHF,TGCGCCAGCACCTCGGACAGTTTATTCTCCTGGTATAATTCACCCCTCCACTTT
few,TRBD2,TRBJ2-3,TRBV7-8,CASSLVWSGGTTDTQYF,TGTGCCAGCAGCTTAGTCTGGAGCGGGGGGACCACAGATACGCAGTATTTT
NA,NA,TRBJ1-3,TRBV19,CASSPGLLSGNTIYF,TGTGCCAGTAGCCCCGGGTTGCTCTCTGGAAACACCATATATTTT
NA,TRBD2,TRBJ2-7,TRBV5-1,CASSLAAGGPLEQYF,TGCGCCAGCAGCTTAGCAGCGGGGGGGCCCCTCGAGCAGTACTTC
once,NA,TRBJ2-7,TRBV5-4,CASNSRRDLSYEQYF,TGTGCCAGCAACTCCCGACGGGACTTAAGCTACGAGCAGTACTTC
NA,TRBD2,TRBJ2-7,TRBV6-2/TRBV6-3,CASSGSGGYEQYF,TGTGCCAGCAGCGGGAGCGGGGGGTACGAGCAGTACTTC
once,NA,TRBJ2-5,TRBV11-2,CASSPGGGGGPYQETQYF,TGTGCCAGCAGCCCCGGCGGGGGCGGGGGCCCTTACCAAGAGACCCAGTACTTC
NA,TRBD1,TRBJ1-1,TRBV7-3,CASSPGTGGITEAFF,TGTGCCAGCAGCCCCGGGACAGGGGGTATTACTGAAGCTTTCTTT
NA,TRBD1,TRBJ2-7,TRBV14,CASSHKPGTGYYEQYF,TGTGCCAGCAGCCACAAACCCGGGACAGGGTACTACGAGCAGTACTTC
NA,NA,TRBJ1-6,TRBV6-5,CASSRLRKGDSPLHF,TGTGCCAGCAGCCGCTTGCGGAAGGGAGATTCACCCCTCCACTTT
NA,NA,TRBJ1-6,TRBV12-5,CASGLNPGTPGRFYNSPLHF,TGTGCTAGTGGTTTAAACCCCGGGACTCCCGGAAGATTCTATAATTCACCCCTCCACTTT
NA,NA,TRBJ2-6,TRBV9,CASSVGGSAGANVLTF,TGTGCCAGCAGCGTAGGAGGGTCTGCTGGGGCCAACGTCCTGACTTTC
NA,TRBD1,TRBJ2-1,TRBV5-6,CASSGDRGNNEQFF,TGTGCCAGCAGCGGGGACAGGGGAAACAATGAGCAGTTCTTC
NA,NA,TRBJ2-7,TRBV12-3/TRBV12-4,CASTGGVGQYF,TGTGCCAGCACCGGAGGCGTAGGGCAGTACTTC
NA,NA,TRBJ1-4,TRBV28,CASSFGNEKLFF,TGTGCCAGCAGTTTTGGCAATGAAAAACTGTTTTTT
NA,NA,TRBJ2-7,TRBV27,CASSFAGTYEQYF,TGTGCCAGCAGTTTCGCGGGAACCTACGAGCAGTACTTC
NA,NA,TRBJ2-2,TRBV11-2,CASSLDRGVGELFF,TGTGCCAGCAGCTTGGACAGAGGAGTGGGGGAGCTGTTTTTT
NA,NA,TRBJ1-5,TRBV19,CASSGWDGGPQHF,TGTGCCAGTAGTGGGTGGGACGGGGGACCCCAGCATTTT
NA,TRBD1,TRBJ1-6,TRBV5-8,CASPDRENSPLHF,TGTGCCAGCCCGGACAGGGAAAATTCACCCCTCCACTTT
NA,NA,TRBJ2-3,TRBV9,CASSQGNTDTQYF,TGTGCCAGCAGCCAGGGGAACACAGATACGCAGTATTTT
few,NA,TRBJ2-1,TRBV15,CATSRGVGNEQFF,TGTGCCACCAGCAGAGGAGTCGGGAATGAGCAGTTCTTC
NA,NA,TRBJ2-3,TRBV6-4,CASSGPLPTDTQYF,TGTGCCAGCAGTGGCCCACTTCCTACAGATACGCAGTATTTT
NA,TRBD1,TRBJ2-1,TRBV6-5,CASSSTGGEQFF,TGTGCCAGCAGTTCCACAGGGGGTGAGCAGTTCTTC
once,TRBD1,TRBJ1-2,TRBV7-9,CASSWTGAPYGYTF,TGTGCCAGCAGCTGGACAGGGGCGCCCTATGGCTACACCTTC
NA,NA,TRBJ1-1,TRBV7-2,CASSLQALNTEAFF,TGTGCCAGCAGCTTACAGGCTCTGAACACTGAAGCTTTCTTT
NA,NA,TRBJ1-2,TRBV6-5,CASRTGYGYTF,TGTGCCAGCAGAACAGGGTATGGCTACACCTTC
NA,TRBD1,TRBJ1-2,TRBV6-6,CATRDRGRYGYTF,TGTGCCACCAGAGACAGGGGCCGATATGGCTACACCTTC
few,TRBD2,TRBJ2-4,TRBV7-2,CASSPGGGLLAKNIQYF,TGTGCCAGCAGCCCGGGGGGAGGGCTTCTAGCCAAAAACATTCAGTACTTC
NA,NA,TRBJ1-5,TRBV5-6,CASSLKRHSNQPQHF,TGTGCCAGCAGCTTGAAGAGACATAGCAATCAGCCCCAGCATTTT
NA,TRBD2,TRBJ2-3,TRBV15,CATSRDVTSGEGDTQYF,TGTGCCACCAGCAGAGATGTTACTAGCGGGGAGGGAGATACGCAGTATTTT
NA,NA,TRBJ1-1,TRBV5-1,CASSLEPRGNTEAFF,TGCGCCAGCAGCTTGGAACCCCGGGGGAACACTGAAGCTTTCTTT
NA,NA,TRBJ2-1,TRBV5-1,CASSPGAAPTLEQFF,TGCGCCAGCAGCCCGGGAGCGGCCCCCACGCTTGAGCAGTTCTTC
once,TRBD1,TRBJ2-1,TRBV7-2,CASSSGTGPNEQFF,TGTGCCAGCAGCTCCGGGACAGGGCCCAATGAGCAGTTCTTC
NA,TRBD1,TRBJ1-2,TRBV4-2,CASSQAGQGRPNYGYTF,TGTGCCAGCAGCCAGGCGGGACAGGGGCGCCCCAACTATGGCTACACCTTC
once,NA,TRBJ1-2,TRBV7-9,CASSPDYGYTF,TGTGCCAGCAGTCCGGACTATGGCTACACCTTC
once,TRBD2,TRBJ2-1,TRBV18,CASSYGTSGGHNEQFF,TGTGCCAGCTCCTACGGGACTAGCGGGGGCCACAATGAGCAGTTCTTC
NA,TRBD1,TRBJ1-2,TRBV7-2,CASSLVGDATGPHGYTF,TGTGCCAGCAGCTTAGTAGGAGACGCGACAGGGCCGCATGGCTACACCTTC
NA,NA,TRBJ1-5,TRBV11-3,CASTPSLLNQPQHF,TGTGCCAGCACCCCCAGTCTGTTAAATCAGCCCCAGCATTTT
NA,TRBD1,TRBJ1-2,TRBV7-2,CASSPQGQAASNYGYTF,TGTGCCAGCAGCCCTCAGGGACAGGCTGCTAGTAACTATGGCTACACCTTC
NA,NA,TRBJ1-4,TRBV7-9,CASSLGGYEKLFF,TGTGCCAGCAGCTTGGGGGGGTATGAAAAACTGTTTTTT
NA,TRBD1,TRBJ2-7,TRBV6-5,CASRGQGAGSYEQYF,TGTGCCAGCAGAGGACAGGGGGCGGGAAGCTACGAGCAGTACTTC
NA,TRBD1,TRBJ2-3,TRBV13,CASTRDRGSTDTQYF,TGTGCCAGCACCCGGGACAGGGGTTCCACAGATACGCAGTATTTT
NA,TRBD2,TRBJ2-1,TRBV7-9,CASSQVSGGNNEQFF,TGTGCCAGCAGCCAAGTCAGCGGGGGTAACAATGAGCAGTTCTTC
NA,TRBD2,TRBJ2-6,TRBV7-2,CASSLVAGGSSGANVLTF,TGTGCCAGCAGCTTAGTAGCGGGGGGAAGCTCTGGGGCCAACGTCCTGACTTTC
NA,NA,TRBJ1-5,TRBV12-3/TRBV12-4,CASSYRAQPQHF,TGTGCCAGCAGTTACAGGGCCCAGCCCCAGCATTTT